This TCR beta chain is drawn from a study of radiation and T cells in renal cell carcinoma. Across the whole study: Nephrectomy followed 15 Gy stereotactic body radiation by 4 weeks. General study results and limits: Top tumor clonotypes rose in blood 2 weeks post-radiation, then contracted.

The germline gives CDR1 LNHDA, CDR2 SQIVND (reference sequence). This CDR3 has 14 amino acids. Trimming took 6 bases from V and 6 from J, leaving 17 bases between them. With regard to this clone: Its matching antigen is unknown.

Using immunoSEQ multiplex PCR, the repertoire was profiled, and TCRdb retains in-frame clones only, with some absent. The table has around 80,000 clones, roughly 80% seen once. This sample's time point: blood 2 weeks post-SBRT. Indicated treatment: 15 Gy SBRT to primary tumor, nephrectomy 4 weeks later. Serial blood draws occurred at baseline and 2 and 4 weeks post-SBRT. The tumor was a clear cell renal cell carcinoma. This sequence originates from a man in his sixties with renal cell carcinoma. The V and J genes are TRBV19 and TRBJ1-1; no clear D gene. Sequenced here: blood, sampled from a patient whose treatment included radiotherapy and nephrectomy. The CDR3 DNA sequence: TGTGCCAGTAGGCCCCGTAATTACCGACCTGAAGCTTTCTTT. Its translation is CASRPRNYRPEAFF.